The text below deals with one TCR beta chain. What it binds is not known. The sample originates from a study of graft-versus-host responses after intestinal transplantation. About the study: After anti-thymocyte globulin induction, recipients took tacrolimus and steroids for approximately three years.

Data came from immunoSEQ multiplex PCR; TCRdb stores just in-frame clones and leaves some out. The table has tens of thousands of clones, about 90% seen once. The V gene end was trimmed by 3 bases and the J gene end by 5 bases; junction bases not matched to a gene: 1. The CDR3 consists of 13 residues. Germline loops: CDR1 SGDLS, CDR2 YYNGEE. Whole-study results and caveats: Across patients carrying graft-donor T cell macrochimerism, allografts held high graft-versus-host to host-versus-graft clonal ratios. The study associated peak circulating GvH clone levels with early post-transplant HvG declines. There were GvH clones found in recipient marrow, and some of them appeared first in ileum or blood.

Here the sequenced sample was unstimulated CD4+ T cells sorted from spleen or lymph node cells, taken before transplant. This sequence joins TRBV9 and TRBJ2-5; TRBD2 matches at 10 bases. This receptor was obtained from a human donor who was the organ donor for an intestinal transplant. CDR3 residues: CASSGAGGETQYF. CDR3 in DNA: TGTGCCAGCAGCGGAGCGGGGGGGGAGACCCAGTACTTC.